The following is a T cell receptor (beta chain) sequence with its context. Its target is not known. The sample originates from a study of a mutant IDH1 vaccine in newly diagnosed glioma. TCRdb's copy holds only in-frame clones and misses some; the assay was immunoSEQ multiplex PCR. The sample contains approximately 11,000 clones, 88% of which appear only once. Time point of the sample: week 23, last vaccination. Every vaccination contained 300 ug of the mutant IDH1 20-mer peptide and was paired with topical imiquimod. With 3 bases removed from V and 1 base from J, the gap between germline ends came to 13 bases. Germline values: CDR1 SGHRS, CDR2 YFSETQ. The CDR3 is 15 amino acids.

This TCR came from a woman in her 40s with glioma. Some clones in this sample may be carry-over from other donors' samples. The specimen was PBMCs, collected from a glioma patient whose treatment included an IDH1 peptide vaccine. V gene TRBV5-1 combines with J gene TRBJ1-1; possibly TRBD1 for D (6 bases). CDR3 in amino acids: CASSSGTGKNTEAFF. The CDR3, as DNA: TGCGCCAGCAGCTCTGGAACAGGGAAGAACACTGAAGCTTTCTTT.